This entry lists 29 T cell receptor beta chains sequenced from one sample in a study of early T cells in non-severe SARS-CoV-2 infection. MiXCR was run by TCRdb on the 5' RACE reads, yielding one entry per CDR3 protein. The sample yields tens of thousands of distinct CDR3 sequences, roughly 6% seen once. Sample: whole blood. These receptors all come from an adult who was a healthcare worker with PCR-confirmed SARS-CoV-2 infection or an uninfected control (not recorded which).

This clonotype was counted at least ten times. The rearrangement uses TRBV6-5 and TRBJ1-1, with 7 bases matching TRBD1. V dropped 5 bases and J dropped 1; count of bases not matched to a gene: 4. Germline CDR1 MNHEY, CDR2 SVGAGI. The CDR3 totals 14 residues. Written as DNA, the CDR3 is TGTGCCAGCAGTGCACGGACAGGGAACACTGAAGCTTTCTTT. Its protein product is CASSARTGNTEAFF.

This clonotype has at least ten counts. This chain uses TRBV30 with TRBJ2-2; D might be TRBD2 (5 bases). CDR1 is GTSNPN and CDR2 is SVGIG in the germline V gene (reference sequence). The CDR3 spans 13 residues. V lost 3 bases, J lost 6 bases, and 11 bases lay in between. CDR3: CAWRDSPSGELFF. The CDR3 DNA reads as TGTGCCTGGAGGGACTCCCCATCCGGGGAGCTGTTTTTT.

This clonotype was picked up many times. The chain couples TRBV7-2 to TRBJ1-5; D unclear. The CDR3 length is 13 residues. The V end lost 4 bases, the J end lost 6 bases, and 10 bases lay between the germline ends. CDR1 and CDR2 from the germline V gene are SGHTA and FQGNSA. CDR3 nucleotides: TGTGCCAGCAGCTCGCAGGCGGGTCAGCCCCAGCATTTT. Protein: CASSSQAGQPQHF.

The V call is TRBV7-2, the J call TRBJ1-1, with 9 bases that match TRBD1. The CDR3 is 12 residues long. The V gene end was trimmed by 5 bases and the J gene end by 11 bases; junction bases not matched to a gene: 6. CDR1 and CDR2 from the germline V gene are SGHTA and FQGNSA. DNA of the CDR3: TGTGCCAGCAGCCGATACAGGGGGCCCGCTTTCTTT. The encoded protein is CASSRYRGPAFF. Together with reference TRBV7-2 and TRBJ1-1, the CDR3 gives the full variable domain: GAGVSQSPSNKVTEKGKDVELRCDPISGHTALYWYRQSLGQGLEFLIYFQGNSAPDKSGLPSDRFSAERTGGSVSTLTIQRTQQEDSAVYLCASSRYRGPAFFGQGTRLTVV.

This clonotype was seen at least ten times. The rearrangement joins TRBV6-1 to TRBJ2-1, with unresolved D. The V gene lost 4 bases and the J gene lost 10 bases, with 8 bases spanning the gap. Germline V gives CDR1 MNHNS, CDR2 SASEGT. This CDR3 is 11 amino acids long. The CDR3 loop is CASSASFEQFF. CDR3 bases: TGTGCCAGCAGTGCTAGTTTCGAGCAGTTCTTC.

The rearrangement joins TRBV5-5 to TRBJ2-1, with 12 bases fitting TRBD2. V gave up 6 bases and J gave up 9 bases; unmatched junction bases: 4. The CDR3 has 13 amino acids. CDR1 is SGHKS, CDR2 YYEKEE, per germline (reference sequence). DNA for the CDR3: TGTGCCAGCATGACTAGCGGGGGCCTTGAGCAGTTCTTC. It yields the protein CASMTSGGLEQFF.

This clonotype was picked up many times. V is TRBV4-2 and J is TRBJ2-1; D remains unclear. The germline V gene has CDR1 LGHNA and CDR2 YNFKEQ. There are 14 residues in the CDR3. Trimming pared 1 base from V and 6 bases from J, leaving 10 bases between. The CDR3: CASSQGGKGNEQFF. As DNA, the CDR3 is TGTGCCAGCAGCCAAGGGGGAAAGGGCAATGAGCAGTTCTTC.

Ten or more counts support this clonotype. The gene calls are TRBV10-1 and TRBJ2-3, with 7 bases lining up with TRBD2. The CDR3 loop spans 13 amino acids. Germline assignment: CDR1 WNHNN and CDR2 SYGVQD (reference sequence). V was pared by 6 bases and J by 4 bases, with 4 bases of the junction left unmatched. CDR3 protein: CASRAGAADTQYF. The CDR3 DNA is TGCGCCAGCAGGGCGGGAGCGGCAGATACGCAGTATTTT.

V is TRBV6-6 and J is TRBJ1-5; the D is unclear. CDR3 length: 14 residues. The V gene lost 4 bases and the J gene lost 7 bases, with 14 bases spanning the gap. From germline, CDR1 is MNHNY and CDR2 SVGAGI (reference sequence). CDR3 loop: CASSLPGSGQPQHF. In DNA, the CDR3 is TGTGCCAGCAGTTTGCCCGGGAGCGGGCAGCCCCAGCATTTT.

Ten or more counts support this clonotype. This chain joins TRBV7-6 and TRBJ2-7, with D possibly being TRBD1 (6 bases). The V end lost 5 bases, the J end lost 1 base, and 15 bases lay between the germline ends. Germline V CDR1 and CDR2: SGHVS, FNYEAQ. This CDR3 contains 15 residues. CDR3: CASSHESGTSYEQYF. CDR3 nucleotide sequence: TGTGCCAGCAGCCACGAATCCGGGACATCCTACGAGCAGTACTTC.

This clonotype appeared many times. The chain recombines TRBV11-2 with TRBJ2-1, with 9 nucleotides matching TRBD1. The CDR3 runs to 16 residues. The germline V gene encodes CDR1 SGHAT and CDR2 FQNNGV. The V gene end was trimmed by 5 bases and the J gene end by 0 bases; junction bases not matched to a gene: 5. The CDR3 is CASSTTDRGSYNEQFF. The CDR3 coding sequence is TGTGCCAGCAGCACTACGGACAGGGGCTCCTACAATGAGCAGTTCTTC.

This clonotype has ten or more counts. This CDR3 is CASSLAWTFSPPRSEQFF. CDR3 in DNA: TGTGCCAGCAGCTTAGCCTGGACTTTCTCGCCTCCCCGATCCGAGCAGTTCTTC. The chain has TRBV7-8 and TRBJ2-1; TRBD2 might be the D (5 bases). Per the germline V gene, CDR1 is SGHVS and CDR2 is FQNEAQ. The CDR3 consists of 18 residues. V was cut by 0 bases and J by 10 bases, with 25 bases left in between. Variable domain in full (rest from reference TRBV7-8 and TRBJ2-1): GAGVSQSPRYKVAKRGQDVALRCDPISGHVSLFWYQQALGQGPEFLTYFQNEAQLDKSGLPSDRFFAERPEGSVSTLKIQRTQQEDSAVYLCASSLAWTFSPPRSEQFFGPGTRLTVL.

The V and J genes are TRBV27 and TRBJ2-1, with 13 bases fitting TRBD2. Trimming cost V 6 bases and J 7 bases; bases outside gene matches: 3. The CDR3 length is 14 residues. Germline CDR1 MNHEY, CDR2 SMNVEV (reference sequence). In nucleotides, the CDR3 is TGTGCCAGCAGCCCGGGACTAGCGGGGAATGAGCAGTTCTTC. This gives the protein CASSPGLAGNEQFF.

This clonotype came up many times. The gene calls are TRBV12-3 or TRBV12-4 and TRBJ2-1; 7 bases are shared with TRBD2. The CDR3 consists of 15 residues. Unmatched junction bases numbered 11, after V lost 5 bases and J lost 7 bases. DNA of the CDR3: TGTGCCAGCAGTCTTCAAGCGGGACGCCTGAATGAGCAGTTCTTC. This sequence encodes CASSLQAGRLNEQFF.

This clonotype was picked up a small number of times. The V and J genes are TRBV7-6 and TRBJ1-1, with D uncertain. The V end lost 0 bases, the J end lost 0 bases, and 14 bases lay between the germline ends. Germline assignment: CDR1 SGHVS and CDR2 FNYEAQ. The CDR3 contains 17 residues. This CDR3 is CASSLARVSGLNTEAFF. DNA for the CDR3: TGTGCCAGCAGCTTAGCCCGAGTTTCGGGCTTGAACACTGAAGCTTTCTTT.

The sample holds many counts of this clonotype. The chain recombines TRBV12-3 or TRBV12-4 with TRBJ2-5; 7 bases agree with TRBD2. J gave up 0 bases and V 3 bases, and 4 bases lay outside the gene matches. This CDR3 spans 15 amino acids. The CDR3 is CASSFGGGYQETQYF. The CDR3 coding sequence is TGTGCCAGCAGTTTTGGGGGAGGGTACCAAGAGACCCAGTACTTC.

The chain links TRBV7-6 to TRBJ2-5, with 11 nucleotides matching TRBD2. The CDR3 totals 16 residues. Germline CDR1 is SGHVS and CDR2 is FNYEAQ. The V and J ends lost 0 bases and 5 bases, in that order; junction bases with no gene match: 5. The CDR3 DNA sequence: TGTGCCAGCAGCTTAGCTGGACTAGCGGGCGTTGAGACCCAGTACTTC. This codes for CASSLAGLAGVETQYF. The complete variable domain, with remaining parts taken from reference TRBV7-6 and TRBJ2-5, reads GAGVSQSPRYKVTKRGQDVALRCDPISGHVSLYWYRQALGQGPEFLTYFNYEAQQDKSGLPNDRFSAERPEGSISTLTIQRTEQRDSAMYRCASSLAGLAGVETQYFGPGTRLLVL.

This clonotype was found a few times. This rearrangement joins TRBV12-3 or TRBV12-4 to TRBJ1-1, with a possible D match to TRBD1 (5 bases). Trimming pared 6 bases from V and 7 bases from J, leaving 12 bases between. CDR3 length: 12 amino acids. In DNA form, the CDR3 reads TGTGCCAGCAGCCCTCGGGGGGTTGAAGCTTTCTTT. Protein: CASSPRGVEAFF.

In this sample, this clonotype turned up many times. This chain joins TRBV6-4 and TRBJ2-1, with 11 bases aligning to TRBD2. The germline V gene encodes CDR1 MRHNA and CDR2 SNTAGT. The CDR3 is 15 amino acids. V was pared by 6 bases and J by 3 bases, with 4 bases of the junction left unmatched. The CDR3 sequence is CASSLLAGDYNEQFF. In DNA, the CDR3 is TGTGCCAGCAGCTTACTAGCGGGGGACTACAATGAGCAGTTCTTC.

This clonotype was recorded many times. The chain couples TRBV29-1 to TRBJ2-1; either TRBD1 or TRBD2 may supply D (7 bases each). V shed 5 bases and J shed 7 bases, with 15 bases lying between them. This CDR3 comprises 13 residues. Germline values: CDR1 SQVTM, CDR2 ANQGSEA. CDR3 DNA: TGCAGCGTTAGACAGGGAGGGTCGAATGAGCAGTTCTTC. Protein product: CSVRQGGSNEQFF.

This clonotype was detected many times. This chain joins TRBV23-1 and TRBJ2-1; D may be TRBD1 (5 bases). TRBV23-1 is known as an ORF, though its function is uncertain. V gave up 6 bases and J gave up 0 bases, with 12 bases separating them. The CDR3 consists of 15 residues. In DNA, the CDR3 is TGCGCCAGCAGATTGGGGCAGAGCTCCTACAATGAGCAGTTCTTC. Translation gives CASRLGQSSYNEQFF.

This clonotype came up many times. J is TRBJ1-5 and V is TRBV11-2; 9 nucleotides align to TRBD1. There are 15 residues in the CDR3. The J segment lost 6 bases and the V segment lost 5 bases, leaving 8 bases of the junction unmatched. Germline V gene sequence: CDR1 SGHAT, CDR2 FQNNGV. As DNA, the CDR3 is TGTGCCAGCAGCATTTCCGAGGACAGGGGTCAGCCCCAGCATTTT. Translation gives CASSISEDRGQPQHF.

This clonotype was observed many times. The chain couples TRBV7-6 to TRBJ2-3; 10 nucleotides align to TRBD1. Germline lookup yields CDR1 SGHVS and CDR2 FNYEAQ. This CDR3 is 16 amino acids long. The J segment lost 1 base and the V segment lost 2 bases, leaving 3 bases of the junction unmatched. CDR3 coding DNA: TGTGCCAGCAGCTTAACCGGGACAGGGGGCACAGATACGCAGTATTTT. Amino acid sequence: CASSLTGTGGTDTQYF.

This clonotype has a count of ten or more. V usage is TRBV9 and J usage is TRBJ2-1, with TRBD2 matching over 12 bases. V shed 4 bases, J shed 7 bases, and the junction held 6 bases outside the gene matches. The CDR3 runs to 15 residues. Germline CDR1 is SGDLS and CDR2 is YYNGEE. The CDR3 DNA sequence: TGTGCCAGCAGCAAGACTAGCGGGAGAGGTAATGAGCAGTTCTTC. Translating it yields CASSKTSGRGNEQFF. The entire variable domain, with the rest obtained from reference TRBV9 and TRBJ2-1, is as follows: DSGVTQTPKHLITATGQRVTLRCSPRSGDLSVYWYQQSLDQGLQFLIQYYNGEERAKGNILERFSAQQFPDLHSELNLSSLELGDSALYFCASSKTSGRGNEQFFGPGTRLTVL.

The sample holds many counts of this clonotype. The chain combines TRBV12-3 or TRBV12-4 with TRBJ2-7, with TRBD2 matching 11 bases. The CDR3 totals 17 residues. J was trimmed by 0 bases and V by 5 bases; bases with no gene match: 9. In DNA form, the CDR3 reads TGTGCCAGCAGTATCCTTAGCGGGAGGGCCTTCTCCTACGAGCAGTACTTC. This codes for CASSILSGRAFSYEQYF.

This clonotype was seen many times. The rearrangement joins TRBV28 to TRBJ2-7; 7 bases align to TRBD1. The J segment lost 8 bases and the V segment lost 8 bases, leaving 6 bases of the junction unmatched. The CDR3 extends over 11 amino acids. Germline assignment: CDR1 MDHEN and CDR2 SYDVKM. As DNA, the CDR3 is TGTGCCAGCGACTACAGGGGTAAGCAGTACTTC. Its protein product is CASDYRGKQYF.

There are many counts of this clonotype. This rearrangement joins TRBV4-3 to TRBJ2-1, with D possibly TRBD1 on 6 matching bases. CDR3 length: 14 residues. In germline, CDR1 is LGHNA, CDR2 YSLEER. The V end lost 0 bases, the J end lost 7 bases, and 10 bases lay between the germline ends. For the CDR3, the DNA is TGCGCCAGCAGCCAAGATTTTAGGGGGAATGAGCAGTTCTTC. Its protein is CASSQDFRGNEQFF.

This clonotype appeared many times. CDR3 protein: CASSQTGNTEAFF. The CDR3 nucleotides are TGTGCCAGCTCCCAGACAGGGAACACTGAAGCTTTCTTT. The chain carries TRBV11-2 and TRBJ1-1, with D possibly matching TRBD1 (6 bases). This CDR3 comprises 13 residues. Trimming took off 8 bases at V and 1 base at J, with 11 bases between the two ends. Germline lookup yields CDR1 SGHAT and CDR2 FQNNGV.

Many counts were recorded for this clonotype. The rearrangement uses TRBV12-3 or TRBV12-4 and TRBJ2-3, with D unclear. V was trimmed by 6 bases and J by 1 base, leaving 8 bases between them. The CDR3 extends over 13 amino acids. CDR3 protein: CASRNFRTDTQYF. CDR3 in DNA: TGTGCCAGCAGGAACTTTCGCACAGATACGCAGTATTTT.